The TCR beta chain described here comes from a study of T cells in Graves' hyperthyroidism and ophthalmopathy. Patients counted as stable if ophthalmopathy did not develop within 18 months. Template material for amplifying TCR beta CDR3 regions consisted of RNA transcripts. When the TCR CDR3 underwent first-round RT-PCR, the HTBI primer set was used. TCRdb analysed the multiplex PCR reads with MiXCR anew, one entry per CDR3 protein. The sample has around 690,000 distinct CDR3 sequences; roughly a sixth are singletons. The table lists this clonotype with many counts. Its specificity is not known. V trimming: 5 bases; J trimming: 3 bases; junction bases outside the gene matches: 6. The CDR3 loop spans 15 amino acids. Germline V gene lookup returns CDR1 SGHAT and CDR2 FQNNGV. Study results and limitations: Most thyroid clonotypes that were expanded above 0.001 also turned up in blood.

Material for sequencing was blood. The chain recombines TRBV11-2 with TRBJ2-3; 9 bases align to TRBD2. This clonotype was obtained from a man in his fifties or sixties with Graves' hyperthyroidism. CDR3 region: CASSRPGLATDTQYF. The CDR3 DNA reads as TGTGCCAGCAGCCGGCCGGGACTAGCTACAGATACGCAGTATTTT.